Below are 6 T cell receptor beta chains sequenced from a single sample in a study of beta chain features in type 1 diabetes. As every portion of the isolated RNA was reverse transcribed, the sequencing read expressed TCRB transcripts. TCRdb keeps only in-frame clones here, not all; method: immunoSEQ multiplex PCR. The table records 300,000 to 450,000 clones, roughly an eighth of them present only once. Sample: naive CD4+ T cells from blood. Source of these receptors: a man between 18 and 29 years old in good health.

The chain carries TRBV5-4 and TRBJ1-2, with 7 positions matching TRBD1. The CDR3 totals 15 residues. J lost 7 bases, V lost 4 bases, and 13 bases had no gene match. Germline V gives CDR1 SGHNT, CDR2 YYREEE (reference sequence). CDR3: CASSVTGMGVVGYTF. The CDR3 region has the DNA TGTGCCAGCAGCGTGACAGGGATGGGGGTCGTTGGCTACACCTTC.

V gene TRBV29-1 combines with J gene TRBJ2-2; TRBD1 might be the D (5 bases). The V gene's germline CDR1 is SQVTM and CDR2 ANQGSEA. V was cut by 0 bases and J by 1 base, with 9 bases left in between. The CDR3 totals 15 residues. CDR3 in DNA: TGCAGCGTTGAAGATCGCAGGGAGAACACCGGGGAGCTGTTTTTT. Its translation: CSVEDRRENTGELFF.

This rearrangement joins TRBV5-6 to TRBJ1-6; 11 bases fit TRBD1. Losses at the gene ends were 0 bases for V and 9 bases for J; bases not matched to a gene: 2. CDR3 length: 15 amino acids. CDR1 and CDR2 (germline): SGHDT, YYEEEE. The CDR3 reads CASSLVDRGRSPLHF. The CDR3 nucleotides read TGTGCCAGCAGCTTGGTGGACAGGGGGCGTTCACCCCTCCACTTT. The full variable domain, rest sourced from reference TRBV5-6 and TRBJ1-6, is DAGVTQSPTHLIKTRGQQVTLRCSPKSGHDTVSWYQQALGQGPQFIFQYYEEEERQRGNFPDRFSGHQFPNYSSELNVNALLLGDSALYLCASSLVDRGRSPLHFGNGTRLTVT.

This clone appeared once. This chain joins TRBV29-1 and TRBJ2-5; a possible D gene is TRBD1 (6 bases). The CDR3 contains 14 residues. The ends were cut back, 4 bases at V and 4 bases at J, with 16 bases in the middle. Germline V gene lookup returns CDR1 SQVTM and CDR2 ANQGSEA. CDR3 coding DNA: TGCAGCGTTGCCCTCCAGGGGCCGGCAGAGACCCAGTACTTC. Protein product: CSVALQGPAETQYF.

This clone was observed a few times. The chain has TRBV19 and TRBJ2-3; 7 bases align to TRBD2. V was pared by 7 bases and J by 2 bases, with 6 bases of the junction left unmatched. The CDR3 is 14 residues long. CDR1 and CDR2 from the germline V gene are LNHDA and SQIVND (reference sequence). The CDR3 reads CASTMGGATDTQYF. CDR3 DNA: TGTGCCAGTACCATGGGAGGGGCCACAGATACGCAGTATTTT.

This clone has just a few counts. V is TRBV6-6 and J is TRBJ2-7, with TRBD1 matching 7 bases. Looked up from germline, CDR1 is MNHNY and CDR2 is SVGAGI (reference sequence). With V trimmed by 2 bases and J by 2 bases, 9 bases remained unmatched. This CDR3 has 16 residues. The CDR3, as DNA: TGTGCCAGCAGTTACCCGAACAGGGGCTTTCCCTACGAGCAGTACTTC. Encoded protein: CASSYPNRGFPYEQYF.